This T cell receptor (beta chain) was captured by sequencing in a study of T cell responses to AZD1222 COVID-19 vaccine. A remark on this clone: Its antigen is unknown.

The study's findings and limits: The donor group comprised mostly white British people and more females; the analysis possibly underestimated clonal diversity. Sampling captured repertoires only after the peak T cell response. Among spike-specific TCRs, nearly half reportedly target unmutated variant regions. Spike was spanned by vaccine-associated CD4 TCRs, which were dominant at 160-218 and 743-854.

Trimming cost V 7 bases and J 5 bases; bases outside gene matches: 13. Germline V gene lookup returns CDR1 MDHEN and CDR2 SYDVKM. The CDR3 length is 16 residues. Assay: immunoSEQ multiplex PCR; the TCRdb copy retains only in-frame clones and omits some. The repertoire has about 140,000 clones, more than 85% of them found once; the top ten carry approximately 3.8%. This chain uses TRBV28 with TRBJ2-1; 8 bases agree with TRBD2. This clonotype was obtained from an adult who received the AZD1222 COVID-19 vaccine. Sequenced here: peripheral blood, sampled 28 days after the second AZD1222 dose. CDR3 sequence: CASTPSGSGSHNEQFF. The CDR3 DNA reads as TGTGCCAGCACCCCCTCCGGCAGCGGGAGCCACAATGAGCAGTTCTTC. The full variable domain, with the rest looked up from reference TRBV28 and TRBJ2-1, is DVKVTQSSRYLVKRTGEKVFLECVQDMDHENMFWYRQDPGLGLRLIYFSYDVKMKEKGDIPEGYSVSREKKERFSLILESASTNQTSMYLCASTPSGSGSHNEQFFGPGTRLTVL.